This TCR beta chain derives from a study of shared clonotypes between healthy human individuals (dated by TCRdb to 2018 to 2021). Study-level background: A few men and a couple of women, aged 18 to 49 years, made up the cohort. For each donor, three plates each were used for CD4 naive and CD4 memory, two plates were used for CD8 naive, and one plate was used for CD8 memory. To estimate repertoire size and how much clonotype sharing occurs between individuals, the study deeply sequenced the blood TCR repertoires of five or six healthy adults. Different laboratories and diverse techniques were used to prepare libraries and sequence TCR repertoires, to increase sequencing depth and limit assay-specific biases. Leukapheresis yielded between about 0.94 and 9.5 billion PBMCs per donor.

About this clone: This clone's antigen is unknown. No base quality values were provided; no much bigger clone lies one nucleotide off.

Its CDR3 holds 12 amino acids, cysteine through phenylalanine. Of all the DNA, just the CDR3 is kept, 36 bases in frame from base 1. The V and J ends are trimmed by 2 bases and 6 bases, leaving 8 bases between them. CDR1 and CDR2 are read off the germline V gene as KGHSH and LQKENI. The donors were healthy, HIV-negative adults with no recently reported acute infections or vaccinations. Every donor was a Caucasian adult living in Nashville, Tennessee, USA. CD4+ T cells were enriched by magnetic negative selection; naive cells were then positively selected on CD45RA, and the negative fraction formed the memory subset. Blood was collected by leukapheresis, and PBMCs were isolated by Ficoll-Histopaque density gradient centrifugation and then cryopreserved in liquid nitrogen vapor phase. Analytical flow cytometry was used to check the purity and quantity of each magnetically sorted T cell population. Each sorted fraction had its genomic DNA isolated and then quantified by UV absorbance on a Nanodrop 2000c.

Summary of the overall study and its limitations: Naive subsets generally had larger estimated clonotype richness than memory subsets did. Pairwise subsampling led to the expectation that sequencing depth would affect the degree of clonotype sharing among donors. The small number of donors limited the genetic and exposure-history diversity represented. Sampling was restricted to blood, and TCR repertoires in tissue are likely to differ from TCR repertoires in blood. Clonotypes shared by all four sorted-subset donors showed higher generation probabilities than non-shared clonotypes. About 5% of naive CD4, 3% to 4% of naive CD8, 2.3% of memory CD4, and 0.4% of memory CD8 clonotypes were shared across a few donors. Rarefaction of sorted-subset datasets indicated incomplete sequencing despite the large sequencing depth.

Using the deep immunoSEQ assay, TCR CDR3 regions were amplified from genomic DNA by multiplex PCR. For each cell subset, the extracted genomic DNA was distributed evenly across all wells of several immunoSEQ 96-well plates, and each plate served as one replicate. Each replicate PCR for sorted subsets received 200 ng genomic DNA, equal to 28,000 or so T cell genomes. The purified libraries were quantified using a Qubit 3.0 fluorometer, sized with a Bioanalyzer 2100, and then quantified again using the KAPA Library Quantification kit. A separate single-read 150-cycle Illumina NextSeq 550 flow cell was used to sequence each immunoSEQ 96-well plate. The original pipeline was this. Because the immunoSEQ output included only junctional sequences and no quality scores, the filtering could not be the same as the filtering used for full-length reads. To assign V/J genes and CDR3, sequences were annotated using PyIR, a Python wrapper for IgBLAST v1.9, with IMGT germline references. Reads with weak V/J assignments (E-value above 1e-6), missing CDR3, stop codons, out-of-frame junctions, or ambiguous translated residues were removed. V3J clonotypes were defined by identical inferred V gene, J gene, and CDR3 amino acid sequence. Percentage overlap between repertoires was calculated by dividing the number of shared unique clonotypes by the size of the smaller repertoire. Repertoire richness was assessed with RTK rarefaction, the Chao1 estimator, and Recon v2.1 estimates of unobserved clonotypes. OLGA was used to compute generation probabilities for all TCRbeta clonotypes that the gDNA method yielded from a few donors. Sourced from immuneACCESS, this table was stored by TCRdb with only in-frame sequences that have V and J called. A share of the clones is absent; for the studies checked, an unresolved V gene accounts for under half, and the remainder has no known explanation. Clone size and the V and J calls come from that table; the DNA yielded D and trimming. Across this sample there are about 2.4 million clones, with roughly nine tenths seen only once. The top ten clonotypes cover roughly 0.15% of the sample.

The receptor comes from a man aged 18 to 35 in good health. The material sequenced was naive CD4+ T cells sorted from blood. The cell subset or site label, as the study defines it: CD45RA+ positively selected. Rearrangement joined TRBV18 to TRBJ2-7, with the D gene not confidently named. The DNA is as follows: TGTGCCAGCTCACCAAGGTCTGGCGAGCAGTACTTC. Its product reads: CASSPRSGEQYF.